This entry is about one T cell receptor beta chain. This sample was included in a study of CD8 T cells in ankylosing spondylitis. The V and J ends lost 10 bases and 7 bases, in that order; junction bases with no gene match: 15. This CDR3 is 14 amino acids long. Germline CDR1 is ENHRY and CDR2 is SYGVKD. As the method for making TCR beta libraries, quantitative 5'-RACE with molecular barcodes was used. TCRdb analysed the 5' RACE reads with MiXCR anew, one entry per CDR3 protein. The sample has some 140,000 distinct CDR3 sequences, 7% to 10% seen once. The origin of this receptor is a male donor with ankylosing spondylitis. Sequencing was performed on synovial fluid, either unsorted or a sorted T cell fraction (not recorded which). The chain employs TRBV10-3 and TRBJ2-7; 8 bases agree with TRBD2. In nucleotides, the CDR3 is TGTGCCACCAGCGCGGGGGGCACGCCGCGAGAGCAGTACTTC. It encodes CATSAGGTPREQYF.